The T cell receptor (beta chain) described here comes from a study of Graves' ophthalmopathy and Graves' hyperthyroidism. The CDR3 covers 15 residues. The V gene's germline CDR1 is GTSNPN and CDR2 SVGIG (reference sequence). V was pared by 1 base and J by 1 base, with 11 bases between. As the template, RNA transcripts were used to amplify TCR beta CDR3 regions. HTBI primers were employed in first-round RT-PCR, then a second-round multiplex PCR followed. One entry per CDR3 protein, called by TCRdb with MiXCR from the multiplex PCR reads. This sample carries over 450,000 distinct CDR3 sequences, approximately 15% of them seen once, and the ten largest clones take 8% to 10%.

Sequencing was carried out using blood. V usage is TRBV30 and J usage is TRBJ2-1; perhaps TRBD1 as D (5 bases). The clonotype originates from a woman aged 30 to 39 with Graves' ophthalmopathy. The CDR3 coding sequence is TGTGCCTGGAGTGCAGGGATAGCTTCCTACAATGAGCAGTTCTTC. It specifies CAWSAGIASYNEQFF.